This TCR beta chain stems from a study of vaccination effects on CD4 cells after COVID-19 (dated by TCRdb to between 2021 and 2024). Regarding the study in general: Each participant received two doses of an mRNA SARS-CoV-2 vaccine, either BNT162b2 or mRNA-1273. SARS-CoV-2 spike-specific CD4+ TCR repertoires from before and after mRNA vaccination were compared in COVID-19 convalescent patients and in infection-naive vaccine recipients. The full study included 9 to 10 COVID-19 convalescent patients and a few SARS-CoV-2-naive healthy vaccine recipients. Cultures from other donors in the study were sequenced with the Oncomine TCR Beta short-read assay on an Illumina iSeq 100.

The method was the immunoSEQ multiplex PCR assay. DNA from the cultured and isolated CD4+ T cells underwent TCR beta CDR3 sequencing. Per the authors' processing: The analysis removed non-productive TCR sequences, trimmed reads to the CDR3 region, and retained only CDR3s that were 7 or more amino acids long. Antigen-specific clonotypes were identified with the MANAFEST web app by comparing expansion in peptide wells against reference cultures. To count as positive, a clone had to show expansion at FDR<0.05 compared with the reference and with all other wells, an odds ratio above 5, and a frequency above 0.1% in two replicate wells. A clonotype was called cross-reactive if it was significantly expanded both in SARS-CoV-2 spike wells and in at least one common cold coronavirus spike condition. Using the stringdist R package, CDR3 similarity was measured by Levenshtein distance, and unrooted trees were constructed with ape in R 3.6.1. TCRdb's version of the immuneACCESS table is confined to in-frame rearrangements and falls short of the full clone set. An unresolved V gene accounts for under half of the shortfall where checked; the remainder is of unknown origin. V, J and clone size are those of that table, while D and trimming were read from the DNA. In all, the sample holds tens of thousands of clones, and approximately 73% of those were seen once. The ten largest clonotypes hold over 9.5% of the sample.

Concerning this clone: No antigen is known for it. The record has no base qualities; no much larger clone is one base away.

Broad study findings and their caveats: In healthy vaccine recipients, vaccine-induced clones were almost all SARS-CoV-2 mono-reactive, with only 1 of 255 being cross-reactive with common cold coronaviruses. Only a small number of convalescent patients were included, and no early post-infection timepoints were available, which limited the study. At late post-vaccination timepoints, both infection-induced and vaccine-induced clones showed marked clonal contraction, consistent with waning T cell responses.

In the ViraFEST assay, PBMC were stimulated with viral peptide pools, and TCR sequencing was then used to find antigen-specific CD4+ T cell clonotypes based on their expansion. After around ten days of culture, CD4+ T cells were isolated with the EasySep CD4+ T cell isolation kit. Healthy vaccine recipients had no prior SARS-CoV-2 infection, confirmed by negative nucleocapsid antibodies before and after vaccination. Some 2 million PBMC per well were cultured with around 10 ug/ml peptides in IMDM containing roughly 5% human AB serum, around 9.7 IU/ml IL-2 and gentamicin. Half of the culture medium was replaced with fresh IL-2-containing medium on days 3 and 7. Unless noted otherwise, every peptide stimulation condition was cultured in triplicate wells. Using Ficoll-Paque Plus gradient centrifugation, PBMC were separated from whole blood and then either used fresh or cryopreserved at -140C. The overlapping peptide pools covered the spike proteins of SARS-CoV-2 and of the common cold coronaviruses HCoV-NL63, HCoV-OC43 and HCoV-229E. Genomic DNA was extracted from cultured CD4+ T cells with the QIAamp micro DNA kit.

The sequences come from CD4+ T cells from PBMCs cultured with HCoV-229E spike peptides, collected before COVID-19 vaccination. The sample's cell subset or site label is to be understood as: HCoV-229E spike overlapping peptide pool stimulation. The receptor comes from a human donor who received a COVID-19 vaccine.

The DNA is as follows: TGTGCCAGTAGGAGACAGGAGGGTGGCTACACCTTC. Its coded protein is CASRRQEGGYTF. The receptor chain draws on TRBV19 and TRBJ1-2, and perhaps TRBD1 as D gene, on 6 matching bases. V is clipped by 6 bases and J by 7 bases, and the sequence between their germline boundaries is 12 bases long. The germline V gene (reference sequence) specifies LNHDA as CDR1 and SQIVND as CDR2. Including cysteine and phenylalanine, the CDR3 has 12 amino acids. Of the read, only the CDR3 DNA is kept; its 36 bases are in frame from base 1.